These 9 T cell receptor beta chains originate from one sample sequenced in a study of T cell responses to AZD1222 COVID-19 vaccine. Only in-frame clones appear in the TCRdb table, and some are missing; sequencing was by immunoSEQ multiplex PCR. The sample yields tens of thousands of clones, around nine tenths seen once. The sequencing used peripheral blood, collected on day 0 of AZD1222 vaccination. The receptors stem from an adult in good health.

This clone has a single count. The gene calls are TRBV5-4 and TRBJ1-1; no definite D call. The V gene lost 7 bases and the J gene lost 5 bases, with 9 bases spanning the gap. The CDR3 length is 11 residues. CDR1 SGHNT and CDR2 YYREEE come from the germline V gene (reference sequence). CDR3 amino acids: CASERETEAFF. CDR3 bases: TGTGCCAGCGAAAGAGAGACTGAAGCTTTCTTT. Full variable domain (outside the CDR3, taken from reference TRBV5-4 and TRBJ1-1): ETGVTQSPTHLIKTRGQQVTLRCSSQSGHNTVSWYQQALGQGPQFIFQYYREEENGRGNFPPRFSGLQFPNYSSELNVNALELDDSALYLCASERETEAFFGQGTRLTVV.

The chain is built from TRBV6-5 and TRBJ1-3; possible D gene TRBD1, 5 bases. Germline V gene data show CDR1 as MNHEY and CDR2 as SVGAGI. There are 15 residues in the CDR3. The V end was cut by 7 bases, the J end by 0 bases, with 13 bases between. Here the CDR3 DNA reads TGTGCCAGCACCGACGGGACCAACTCTGGAAACACCATATATTTT. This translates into CASTDGTNSGNTIYF.

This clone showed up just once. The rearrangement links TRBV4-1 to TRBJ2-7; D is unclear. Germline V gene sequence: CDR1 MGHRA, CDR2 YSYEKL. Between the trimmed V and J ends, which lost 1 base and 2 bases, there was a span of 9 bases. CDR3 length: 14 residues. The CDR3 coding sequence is TGCGCCAGCAGCCAAGCTGGGTTTACCTACGAGCAGTACTTC. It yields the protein CASSQAGFTYEQYF.

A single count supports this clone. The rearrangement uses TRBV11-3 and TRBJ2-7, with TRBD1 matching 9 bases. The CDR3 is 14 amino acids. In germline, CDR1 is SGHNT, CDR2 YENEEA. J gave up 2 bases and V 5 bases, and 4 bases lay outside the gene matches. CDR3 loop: CASSLGQGTYEQYF. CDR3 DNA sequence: TGTGCCAGCAGCCTCGGACAGGGGACCTACGAGCAGTACTTC. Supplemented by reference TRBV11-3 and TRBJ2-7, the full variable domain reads EAGVVQSPRYKIIEKKQPVAFWCNPISGHNTLYWYLQNLGQGPELLIRYENEEAVDDSQLPKDRFSAERLKGVDSTLKIQPAELGDSAVYLCASSLGQGTYEQYFGPGTRLTVT.

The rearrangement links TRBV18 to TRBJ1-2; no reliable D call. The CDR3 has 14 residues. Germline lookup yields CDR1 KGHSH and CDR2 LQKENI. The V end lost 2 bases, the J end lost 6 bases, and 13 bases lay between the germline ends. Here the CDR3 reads CASSPVNGRDGYTF. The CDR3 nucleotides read TGTGCCAGCTCACCAGTAAATGGTCGGGATGGCTACACCTTC.

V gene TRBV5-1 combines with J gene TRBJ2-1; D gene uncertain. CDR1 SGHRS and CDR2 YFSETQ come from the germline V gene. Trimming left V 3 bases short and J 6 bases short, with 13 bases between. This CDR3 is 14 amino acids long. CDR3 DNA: TGCGCCAGCAGCTCTAAGGATCCGCCCAATGAGCAGTTCTTC. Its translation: CASSSKDPPNEQFF. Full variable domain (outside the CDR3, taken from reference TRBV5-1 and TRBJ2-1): KAGVTQTPRYLIKTRGQQVTLSCSPISGHRSVSWYQQTPGQGLQFLFEYFSETQRNKGNFPGRFSGRQFSNSRSEMNVSTLELGDSALYLCASSSKDPPNEQFFGPGTRLTVL.

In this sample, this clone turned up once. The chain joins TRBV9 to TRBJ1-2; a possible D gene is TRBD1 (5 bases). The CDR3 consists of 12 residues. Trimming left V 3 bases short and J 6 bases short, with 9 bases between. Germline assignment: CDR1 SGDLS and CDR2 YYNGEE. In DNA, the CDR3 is TGTGCCAGCAGCGCGGGGCGACATGGCTACACCTTC. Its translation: CASSAGRHGYTF.

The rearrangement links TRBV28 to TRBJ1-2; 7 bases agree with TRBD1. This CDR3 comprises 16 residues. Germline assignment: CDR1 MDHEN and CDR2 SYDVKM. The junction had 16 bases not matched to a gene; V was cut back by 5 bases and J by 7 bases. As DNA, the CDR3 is TGTGCCAGCAGTCCACCGGGAACAGGGGCCCGGGGTGGCTACACCTTC. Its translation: CASSPPGTGARGGYTF.

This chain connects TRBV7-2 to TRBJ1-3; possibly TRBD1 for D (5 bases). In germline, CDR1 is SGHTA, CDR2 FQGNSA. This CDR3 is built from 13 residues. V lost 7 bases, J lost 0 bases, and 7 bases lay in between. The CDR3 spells CASIQGSGNTIYF. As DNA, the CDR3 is TGTGCCAGCATTCAGGGCTCTGGAAACACCATATATTTT.